This T cell receptor beta chain was captured in a study of T cell responses to AZD1222 COVID-19 vaccine. Study conclusions and caveats: Donors were largely white British and mainly female; clonal diversity was possibly underestimated.

This CDR3 contains 13 residues. Germline V CDR1 and CDR2: ENHRY, SYGVKD. V shed 11 bases, J shed 0 bases, and the junction held 5 bases outside the gene matches. TCRdb's copy holds only in-frame clones and misses some; the assay was immunoSEQ multiplex PCR. The sample consists of about 130,000 clones, 85% to 95% of them appearing once. With regard to this clone: No antigen is known for it.

The gene calls are TRBV10-3 and TRBJ1-1; TRBD1 matches at 8 bases. The sequencing used peripheral blood, collected 28 days after the second AZD1222 dose. The TCR sequence derives from an adult who received the AZD1222 COVID-19 vaccine. In DNA form, the CDR3 reads TGTGCCTTACAGGGGGGCCTGAACACTGAAGCTTTCTTT. The encoded protein is CALQGGLNTEAFF.